This TCR beta chain was captured by sequencing in a study of blood T cell repertoires in COVID-19. Study as a whole: Some COVID-19 samples were acute and others convalescent; all came from the United States, Italy and Spain. PBMCs, B-cell-depleted T cells, or T cells were the source of the cDNA or gDNA that made up the material.

Generated by immunoSEQ multiplex PCR, the TCRdb table keeps only in-frame clones and is missing some. Among approximately 280,000 clones, about 93% were seen once, and the ten largest hold approximately 6.8%. The sample taken for sequencing was peripheral blood. This clonotype was sampled from a woman in her twenties or thirties with COVID-19, enrolled during active disease.

The CDR3 sequence: CASSVGAPGLYGYTF. CDR3 sequence (DNA): TGTGCCAGCAGCGTAGGTGCCCCGGGTCTTTATGGCTACACCTTC. The chain couples TRBV9 to TRBJ1-2; D unclear. The CDR3 has 15 residues. Trimming took 0 bases from V and 5 from J, leaving 14 bases between them. Germline loops: CDR1 SGDLS, CDR2 YYNGEE.